Listed below are T cell receptor beta chains from one sample, sequenced in a study of breast tumors, draining lymph nodes, adjacent tissues. Via MiXCR, TCRdb re-called the multiplex PCR reads, giving one row per CDR3 protein. The table includes approximately 130,000 distinct CDR3 sequences, 21% detected once. The sequencing input was axillary lymph node tissue. These receptors all stem from a female donor with breast cancer. Some clones in this sample may be carry-over from other donors' samples. The CDR3 runs from the conserved cysteine through the conserved F or W. Each record gives: clone size, J gene, D gene, V gene, CDR3 DNA, CDR3 protein. A D gene is named only where the DNA matches it firmly. The size field is filled for only some rows; it gives once, few, many or a size class.

clone size: many
J gene: TRBJ2-7
D gene: TRBD2
V gene: TRBV2
CDR3 DNA: TGTGCCAGCAGTGAACTTAGCGGGAGATGGGAGCAGTACTTC
CDR3 protein: CASSELSGRWEQYF

clone size: many
J gene: TRBJ2-7
D gene: .
V gene: TRBV11-2
CDR3 DNA: TGTGCCAGCAGCCCGAGTGAGCCCCCTAACGAGCAGTACTTC
CDR3 protein: CASSPSEPPNEQYF

clone size: many
J gene: TRBJ1-6
D gene: .
V gene: TRBV28
CDR3 DNA: TGTGCCAGCACCCCACCCCTCCACTTT
CDR3 protein: CASTPPLHF

clone size: many
J gene: TRBJ2-3
D gene: TRBD2
V gene: TRBV18
CDR3 DNA: TGTGCCAGCTCACCTGTTAGCGGGACCAGCACAGATACGCAGTATTTT
CDR3 protein: CASSPVSGTSTDTQYF

clone size: many
J gene: TRBJ2-5
D gene: .
V gene: TRBV19
CDR3 DNA: TGTGCCAGTAGTAGCCGGAACCAAGAGACCCAGTACTTC
CDR3 protein: CASSSRNQETQYF

clone size: many
J gene: TRBJ2-5
D gene: TRBD1
V gene: TRBV12-3/TRBV12-4
CDR3 DNA: TGTGCCAGCAGTTCAGGACAGGAAGAGACCCAGTACTTC
CDR3 protein: CASSSGQEETQYF

clone size: many
J gene: TRBJ2-7
D gene: .
V gene: TRBV4-1
CDR3 DNA: TGCGCCAGCAGCACCCCTCCGGGACAAATGTACGAGCAGTACTTC
CDR3 protein: CASSTPPGQMYEQYF

clone size: few
J gene: TRBJ2-7
D gene: TRBD2
V gene: TRBV3-1
CDR3 DNA: TGTGCCAGCAGCCCTAGCGGGAGGGCCGGGGAGCAGTACTTC
CDR3 protein: CASSPSGRAGEQYF

clone size: .
J gene: TRBJ2-6
D gene: .
V gene: TRBV13
CDR3 DNA: TGTGCCAGCGGCCTGGACACGGCTGGGGCCAACGTCCTGACTTTC
CDR3 protein: CASGLDTAGANVLTF

clone size: .
J gene: TRBJ2-7
D gene: TRBD1
V gene: TRBV19
CDR3 DNA: TGTGCCAGTAGTCTCGGTCCCGGGACAGGGAGCTACGAGCAGTACTTC
CDR3 protein: CASSLGPGTGSYEQYF

clone size: many
J gene: TRBJ1-4
D gene: .
V gene: TRBV2
CDR3 DNA: TGTGCCAGTAGAGAAGAATCAACTAATGAAAAACTGTTTTTT
CDR3 protein: CASREESTNEKLFF

clone size: .
J gene: TRBJ2-2
D gene: .
V gene: TRBV19
CDR3 DNA: TGTGCCAGTGGTATAGCCCCTGACACCGGGGAGCTGTTTTTT
CDR3 protein: CASGIAPDTGELFF

clone size: many
J gene: TRBJ1-2
D gene: .
V gene: TRBV12-3/TRBV12-4
CDR3 DNA: TGTGCCAGCAGTCGCGGAAGACAGACCAACTATGGCTACACCTTC
CDR3 protein: CASSRGRQTNYGYTF

clone size: .
J gene: TRBJ2-2
D gene: TRBD2
V gene: TRBV11-2
CDR3 DNA: TGTGCCAGCAGCCCGGGGACTAGCGGGAGAGGCACCGGGGAGCTGTTTTTT
CDR3 protein: CASSPGTSGRGTGELFF

clone size: many
J gene: TRBJ1-3
D gene: .
V gene: TRBV15
CDR3 DNA: TGTGCCACCAGCAGAGATCGGGGACTACAGTCTTCGGGAAACACCATATATTTT
CDR3 protein: CATSRDRGLQSSGNTIYF

clone size: .
J gene: TRBJ2-3
D gene: TRBD1
V gene: TRBV19
CDR3 DNA: TGTGCCAGTAGTCCTTTGACAGGGGGCTTCACAGATACGCAGTATTTT
CDR3 protein: CASSPLTGGFTDTQYF

clone size: many
J gene: TRBJ2-1
D gene: TRBD1
V gene: TRBV27
CDR3 DNA: TGTGCCAGCAGTTATCCGGGGACAGGGGCTTTGAATGAGCAGTTCTTC
CDR3 protein: CASSYPGTGALNEQFF

clone size: many
J gene: TRBJ2-7
D gene: .
V gene: TRBV30
CDR3 DNA: TGTGCCTGGAGCCCCGGACGGGGCTACGAGCAGTACTTC
CDR3 protein: CAWSPGRGYEQYF

clone size: many
J gene: TRBJ2-1
D gene: .
V gene: TRBV2
CDR3 DNA: TGTGCCAGCAACTCTCTAGGGGGGGGCAATGAGCAGTTCTTC
CDR3 protein: CASNSLGGGNEQFF

clone size: many
J gene: TRBJ2-6
D gene: .
V gene: TRBV2
CDR3 DNA: TGTGCCAGCAGTGAAGCGAGGAACCCGTCTTTAGGGGCCAACGTCCTGACTTTC
CDR3 protein: CASSEARNPSLGANVLTF

clone size: many
J gene: TRBJ2-7
D gene: TRBD1
V gene: TRBV29-1
CDR3 DNA: TGCAGCGTTCCGCGGACAGGGGTTTTTGGGCAGTACGAGCAGTACTTC
CDR3 protein: CSVPRTGVFGQYEQYF

clone size: many
J gene: TRBJ2-2
D gene: .
V gene: TRBV2
CDR3 DNA: TGTGCCAGCAGTGTTAGAGGGGGAGGCGGGGAGCTGTTTTTT
CDR3 protein: CASSVRGGGGELFF

clone size: many
J gene: TRBJ2-7
D gene: .
V gene: TRBV7-6
CDR3 DNA: TGTGCCAGCAGCTCCGGAAAGACCTACGAGCAGTACTTC
CDR3 protein: CASSSGKTYEQYF

clone size: many
J gene: TRBJ2-2
D gene: .
V gene: TRBV7-9
CDR3 DNA: TGTGCCAGCAGCAGGGGCCGTTCAGGTCAGCACACCGGGGAGCTGTTTTTT
CDR3 protein: CASSRGRSGQHTGELFF

clone size: many
J gene: TRBJ2-1
D gene: .
V gene: TRBV18
CDR3 DNA: TGTGCCACCCAATGGGGGCGCGGCTCCTACAATGAGCAGTTCTTC
CDR3 protein: CATQWGRGSYNEQFF

clone size: many
J gene: TRBJ2-7
D gene: .
V gene: TRBV3-1
CDR3 DNA: TGTGCCAGCAGCCACACCCCAGATCTCTCCTACGAGCAGTACTTC
CDR3 protein: CASSHTPDLSYEQYF

clone size: many
J gene: TRBJ2-7
D gene: TRBD1
V gene: TRBV4-1
CDR3 DNA: TGCGCCAGCAGCCAAGAGTGGCAGGGGGCCTACGAGCAGTACTTC
CDR3 protein: CASSQEWQGAYEQYF

clone size: few
J gene: TRBJ1-4
D gene: .
V gene: TRBV5-4
CDR3 DNA: TGTGCCAGCAGCACTGACGGTGCAACTAATGAAAAACTGTTTTTT
CDR3 protein: CASSTDGATNEKLFF

clone size: many
J gene: TRBJ2-7
D gene: .
V gene: TRBV2
CDR3 DNA: TGTGCCAGCAGTGACGACAGCGCCTACGAGCAGTACTTC
CDR3 protein: CASSDDSAYEQYF

clone size: many
J gene: TRBJ2-1
D gene: TRBD2
V gene: TRBV7-2
CDR3 DNA: TGTGCCAGCAGCTTAGCGGGGACTAGAGGCGGCTACAATGAGCAGTTCTTC
CDR3 protein: CASSLAGTRGGYNEQFF

clone size: few
J gene: TRBJ2-2
D gene: .
V gene: TRBV27
CDR3 DNA: TGTGCCAGCAGTTACCTCGGGGCCGCCCGGGGCACCGGGGAGCTGTTTTTT
CDR3 protein: CASSYLGAARGTGELFF

clone size: many
J gene: TRBJ2-2
D gene: .
V gene: TRBV13
CDR3 DNA: TGTGCCAGCAGCTTGGGGGAGGCCACCGGGGAGCTGTTTTTT
CDR3 protein: CASSLGEATGELFF

clone size: many
J gene: TRBJ2-7
D gene: TRBD2
V gene: TRBV14
CDR3 DNA: TGTGCCAGCAGTTACGGGACTAGCTCCCTACTTTACGAGCAGTACTTC
CDR3 protein: CASSYGTSSLLYEQYF

clone size: many
J gene: TRBJ2-1
D gene: TRBD2
V gene: TRBV10-1
CDR3 DNA: TGCGCCAGCAGTCCAGGACTAGCGGCCTACAATGAGCAGTTCTTC
CDR3 protein: CASSPGLAAYNEQFF

clone size: many
J gene: TRBJ1-2
D gene: .
V gene: TRBV7-9
CDR3 DNA: TGTGCCAGCAGCTTCGAGGGTAGGGGCTACACCTTC
CDR3 protein: CASSFEGRGYTF

clone size: many
J gene: TRBJ2-3
D gene: .
V gene: TRBV4-1
CDR3 DNA: TGCGCCAGCAGCCAAGACGAGAAGCGGGACATCATCACAGATACGCAGTATTTT
CDR3 protein: CASSQDEKRDIITDTQYF

clone size: many
J gene: TRBJ2-3
D gene: .
V gene: TRBV12-3/TRBV12-4
CDR3 DNA: TGTGCCAGCAGTTTATCTCTAGCGCTTAGCACAGATACGCAGTATTTT
CDR3 protein: CASSLSLALSTDTQYF

clone size: many
J gene: TRBJ2-7
D gene: TRBD2
V gene: TRBV5-5
CDR3 DNA: TGTGCCAGCAGCTTCGGGACTAGGTCCTACGAGCAGTACTTC
CDR3 protein: CASSFGTRSYEQYF

clone size: many
J gene: TRBJ1-2
D gene: .
V gene: TRBV5-6
CDR3 DNA: TGTGCCAGCAGCTTTTTTTCGAGACAGTCCTATGGCTACACCTTC
CDR3 protein: CASSFFSRQSYGYTF

clone size: few
J gene: TRBJ1-4
D gene: .
V gene: TRBV11-2
CDR3 DNA: TGTGCCAGCAGCTTAGGGGGGACTTCTAATGAAAAACTGTTTTTT
CDR3 protein: CASSLGGTSNEKLFF

clone size: many
J gene: TRBJ1-2
D gene: .
V gene: TRBV5-8
CDR3 DNA: TGTGCCAGCAGCTCCGGATTGGGAGGAGGCTATGGCTACACCTTC
CDR3 protein: CASSSGLGGGYGYTF

clone size: many
J gene: TRBJ2-2
D gene: TRBD1
V gene: TRBV7-6
CDR3 DNA: TGTGCCAGCAGCTTAGCCACAACAGGGGACGCGAACACCGGGGAGCTGTTTTTT
CDR3 protein: CASSLATTGDANTGELFF

clone size: many
J gene: TRBJ2-6
D gene: .
V gene: TRBV5-1
CDR3 DNA: TGCGCCAGCAGCTTGAAGGGCTCTGGGGCCAACGTCCTGACTTTC
CDR3 protein: CASSLKGSGANVLTF

clone size: many
J gene: TRBJ2-1
D gene: .
V gene: TRBV20-1
CDR3 DNA: TGCAGTGCCGGAAACAATGAGCAGTTCTTC
CDR3 protein: CSAGNNEQFF

clone size: many
J gene: TRBJ2-7
D gene: TRBD2
V gene: TRBV30
CDR3 DNA: TGTGCCTGGAGTTCTCCGAGACGAGGACTAGTCATTGCCTACGAGCAGTACTTC
CDR3 protein: CAWSSPRRGLVIAYEQYF

clone size: many
J gene: TRBJ2-3
D gene: TRBD2
V gene: TRBV20-1
CDR3 DNA: TGCAGTGCTAGTGTGACAGCGGGAGGGCCAGGTTATTCAGATACGCAGTATTTT
CDR3 protein: CSASVTAGGPGYSDTQYF

clone size: many
J gene: TRBJ2-1
D gene: .
V gene: TRBV7-3
CDR3 DNA: TGTGCCAGCAGCTTAATCGGGGAGATCTCCTACAATGAGCAGTTCTTC
CDR3 protein: CASSLIGEISYNEQFF

clone size: many
J gene: TRBJ2-7
D gene: TRBD2
V gene: TRBV11-2
CDR3 DNA: TGTGCCAGCAGCTTAGGTGGAAGCGGGACTCCCCGGTTGTACTTC
CDR3 protein: CASSLGGSGTPRLYF

clone size: many
J gene: TRBJ2-2
D gene: TRBD2
V gene: TRBV5-4
CDR3 DNA: TGTGCCAGCAGCTTGGTTAGCGGGAGGGGAAACACCGGGGAGCTGTTTTTT
CDR3 protein: CASSLVSGRGNTGELFF

clone size: .
J gene: TRBJ2-4
D gene: .
V gene: TRBV19
CDR3 DNA: TGTGCCAGTAGTATTTATAGTGGGGTTCAGGCCAAAAACATTCAGTACTTC
CDR3 protein: CASSIYSGVQAKNIQYF

clone size: many
J gene: TRBJ2-1
D gene: .
V gene: TRBV13
CDR3 DNA: TGTGCCAGCAGCTTTAACCTCCCAGGAAGTGAGCAGTTCTTC
CDR3 protein: CASSFNLPGSEQFF

clone size: many
J gene: TRBJ2-3
D gene: TRBD2
V gene: TRBV20-1
CDR3 DNA: TGCAGTGCCAAGAGCTTGACTAGCGGGAGGGCCGTTGACACAGATACGCAGTATTTT
CDR3 protein: CSAKSLTSGRAVDTDTQYF

clone size: many
J gene: TRBJ2-3
D gene: TRBD2
V gene: TRBV19
CDR3 DNA: TGTGCCAGTAGTAGAGAACCGGGACTAGCGGGAGGGCCGGTAGGCACAGATACGCAGTATTTT
CDR3 protein: CASSREPGLAGGPVGTDTQYF

clone size: many
J gene: TRBJ2-5
D gene: .
V gene: TRBV30
CDR3 DNA: TGTGCCTGGCGACCCCAGGGAGGCCAAGAGACCCAGTACTTC
CDR3 protein: CAWRPQGGQETQYF

clone size: many
J gene: TRBJ2-7
D gene: .
V gene: TRBV6-5
CDR3 DNA: TGTGCCAGCAGGGGGGTCTACGAGCAGTACTTC
CDR3 protein: CASRGVYEQYF